This T cell receptor (beta chain) was captured by sequencing in a study of T cells in women clearing cervical HPV infection. About this clone itself: The read terminates 3 residues before the CDR3 end, so the remaining end is supplied by the germline J gene.

Germline V gene lookup returns CDR1 MNHEY and CDR2 SMNVEV (reference sequence). The CDR3 spans 17 residues. Losses at the gene ends were 1 base for V and 3 bases for J; bases not matched to a gene: 9. The table came from immunoSEQ multiplex PCR; TCRdb's copy has only in-frame clones and leaves some out. The ten most abundant clones cover less than 8% of a sample with about 37,000 clones. The chain has TRBV27 and TRBJ1-5, with 7 bases aligning to TRBD1. Sequencing was done on a sample of blood buffy coat. The origin of this receptor is a woman aged 18-69 years with a cervical HPV16 infection that either progressed to CIN3+ or cleared (not recorded which). CDR3 sequence: CASSLYGRGLINQPQHF. The DNA read from the CDR3 is TGTGCCAGCAGTTTATATGGCAGGGGGTTGATCAATCAGCCC.